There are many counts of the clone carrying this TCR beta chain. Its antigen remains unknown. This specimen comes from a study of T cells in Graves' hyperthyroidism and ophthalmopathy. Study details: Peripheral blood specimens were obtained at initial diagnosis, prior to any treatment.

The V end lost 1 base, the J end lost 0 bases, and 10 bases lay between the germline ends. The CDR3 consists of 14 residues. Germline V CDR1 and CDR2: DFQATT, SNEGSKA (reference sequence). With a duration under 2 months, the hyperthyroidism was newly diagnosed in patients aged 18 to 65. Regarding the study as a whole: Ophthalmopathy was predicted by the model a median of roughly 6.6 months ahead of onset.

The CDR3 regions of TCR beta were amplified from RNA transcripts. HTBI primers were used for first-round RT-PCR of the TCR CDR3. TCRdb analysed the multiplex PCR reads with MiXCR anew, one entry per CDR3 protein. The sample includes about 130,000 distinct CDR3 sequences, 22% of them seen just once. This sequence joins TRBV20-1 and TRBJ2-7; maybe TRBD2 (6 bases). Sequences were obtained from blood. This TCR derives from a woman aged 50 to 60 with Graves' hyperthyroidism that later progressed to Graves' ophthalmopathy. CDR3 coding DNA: TGCAGTGCTAGAGGGCCAGCGGGCTCCTACGAGCAGTACTTC. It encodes CSARGPAGSYEQYF.